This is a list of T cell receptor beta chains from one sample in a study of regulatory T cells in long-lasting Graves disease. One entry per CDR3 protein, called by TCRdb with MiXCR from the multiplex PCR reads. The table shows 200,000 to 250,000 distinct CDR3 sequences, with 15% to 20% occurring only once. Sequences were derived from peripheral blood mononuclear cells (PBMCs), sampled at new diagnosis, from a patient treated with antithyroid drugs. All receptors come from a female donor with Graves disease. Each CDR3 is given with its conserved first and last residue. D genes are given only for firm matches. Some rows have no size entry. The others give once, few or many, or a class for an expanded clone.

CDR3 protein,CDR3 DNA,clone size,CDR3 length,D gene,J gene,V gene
CASSYSGLRKNTEAFF,TGTGCCAGCAGTTACTCGGGGTTAAGAAAGAACACTGAAGCTTTCTTT,many,16,NA,TRBJ1-1,TRBV6-5
CASSEGWFF,TGCGCCAGCAGTGAGGGTTGGTTCTTC,once,9,NA,TRBJ2-4,TRBV10-1
CASTEGYNEKLFF,TGTGCCAGCACAGAAGGGTACAATGAAAAACTGTTTTTT,many,13,NA,TRBJ1-4,TRBV2
CSARAGTWDTEAFF,TGCAGTGCTAGAGCCGGGACCTGGGACACTGAAGCTTTCTTT,many,14,NA,TRBJ1-1,TRBV20-1
CASSSTDQGAFF,TGTGCCAGCTCATCCACCGACCAGGGAGCTTTCTTT,NA,12,NA,TRBJ1-1,TRBV18
CAIKGAGDSDTQYF,TGTGCCATCAAAGGAGCGGGAGACTCTGATACGCAGTATTTT,many,14,TRBD2,TRBJ2-3,TRBV10-3
CASSVGRAAGYIF,TGTGCCAGCAGCGTAGGCAGGGCGGCTGGCTACATCTTC,many,13,NA,TRBJ1-2,TRBV9
CATSDPQGANGYTF,TGTGCCACCAGTGATCCACAGGGGGCGAATGGCTACACCTTC,many,14,TRBD1,TRBJ1-2,TRBV24-1
CASSLGLAGADHEQYF,TGTGCCAGCAGCCTTGGACTAGCGGGAGCGGATCACGAGCAGTACTTC,many,16,TRBD2,TRBJ2-7,TRBV11-3
CASSPRFPSGAYNEQFF,TGTGCCAGCTCACCCAGGTTCCCTAGCGGGGCATACAATGAGCAGTTCTTC,few,17,TRBD2,TRBJ2-1,TRBV18
CASSDSNFGRDSPSQPQHF,TGTGCCAGCAGTGACTCGAATTTTGGTCGGGACAGCCCCAGCCAGCCCCAGCATTTT,few,19,TRBD1,TRBJ1-5,TRBV6-4
CASSTNDRGNQETQYF,TGTGCCAGCAGTACAAACGACAGGGGGAACCAAGAGACCCAGTACTTC,many,16,TRBD1,TRBJ2-5,TRBV28
CSVEGTPLRMNTEAFF,TGCAGCGTTGAAGGGACACCGCTCAGAATGAACACTGAAGCTTTCTTT,many,16,NA,TRBJ1-1,TRBV29-1
CAISDPRNRGNYGYTF,TGTGCCATCAGTGACCCCCGAAACAGGGGCAACTATGGCTACACCTTC,many,16,TRBD1,TRBJ1-2,TRBV10-3
CAWRTSGSRGELFF,TGTGCCTGGCGGACTAGCGGGAGTAGGGGGGAGCTGTTTTTT,many,14,TRBD2,TRBJ2-2,TRBV30
CASSLAFRVHEQYF,TGTGCCAGCAGCTTAGCGTTCAGGGTCCACGAGCAGTACTTC,NA,14,NA,TRBJ2-7,TRBV7-2
CASSQRTGGVEKLFF,TGTGCCAGCAGCCAACGGACGGGAGGGGTAGAAAAACTGTTTTTT,few,15,NA,TRBJ1-4,TRBV3-1
CASGLKWNNQPQHF,TGTGCCAGCGGCCTCAAGTGGAACAATCAGCCCCAGCATTTT,many,14,NA,TRBJ1-5,TRBV6-1
CASSFGGRGTDTQYF,TGTGCCAGCAGTTTTGGCGGGAGGGGCACAGATACGCAGTATTTT,NA,15,TRBD2,TRBJ2-3,TRBV12-3/TRBV12-4
CASSSAAAHEQYF,TGTGCCAGCAGCTCTGCGGCGGCCCACGAGCAGTACTTC,many,13,NA,TRBJ2-7,TRBV7-3
CASSQDHQETGELFF,TGTGCCAGCAGCCAAGATCACCAGGAAACCGGGGAGCTGTTTTTT,NA,15,NA,TRBJ2-2,TRBV14
CASGRNTDTQYF,TGTGCCAGCGGGAGGAACACAGATACGCAGTATTTT,NA,12,NA,TRBJ2-3,TRBV2
CASSKSYNEQFF,TGTGCCAGCAGTAAAAGTTACAATGAGCAGTTCTTC,once,12,NA,TRBJ2-1,TRBV2
CSVTGTSGISAAADTQYF,TGCAGTGTTACAGGGACTAGCGGGATTAGCGCCGCGGCAGATACGCAGTATTTT,few,18,TRBD2,TRBJ2-3,TRBV20-1
CASSQDLAGTDTQYF,TGTGCCAGCAGCCAAGATCTAGCGGGCACAGATACGCAGTATTTT,many,15,TRBD2,TRBJ2-3,TRBV3-1
CATSGGEQAGGYTF,TGTGCCACCAGTGGAGGGGAACAGGCGGGTGGCTACACCTTC,many,14,NA,TRBJ1-2,TRBV24-1
CSAPTASEQYF,TGCAGTGCTCCGACCGCCAGCGAGCAGTACTTC,many,11,NA,TRBJ2-7,TRBV20-1